These T cell receptor beta chains were read from a single sample in a study of chronic HIV infection and antiretroviral therapy. Each CDR3 protein is one row after TCRdb ran MiXCR on the 5' RACE reads. The sample shows 39,000 or so distinct CDR3 sequences, roughly 7.6% of them seen only once. Sequencing was performed on peripheral blood. These receptors all stem from an adult who had HIV and had not received antiretroviral therapy, or was an uninfected healthy control (not recorded which). Each CDR3 is given with its conserved first and last residue. A D gene is named only where the DNA matches it firmly. Part of the rows lack a size; the others show once, few, many or a class for expanded clones.

size	D	J	V	DNA	CDR3
-	TRBD2	TRBJ2-3	TRBV28	TGTGCCGCGGCTGGACTAGTCCTCACAGATACGCAGTATTTT	CAAAGLVLTDTQYF
many	-	TRBJ2-1	TRBV4-1	TGTGCCAGTAGCCGCGACTCCTACAATGAGCAGTTCTTC	CASSRDSYNEQFF
-	TRBD1	TRBJ2-3	TRBV6-1	TGTGCCACCGAGACAGGGTCTACAGATACGCAGTATTTT	CATETGSTDTQYF
few	TRBD2	TRBJ2-1	TRBV18	TGTGCCAGCTCACCCCTAGCGGGAGGTGTCTACAATGAGCAGTTCTTC	CASSPLAGGVYNEQFF
few	-	TRBJ1-2	TRBV2	TGTGCCAGCAGTCGCGAGCGTAACTATGGCTACACCTTC	CASSRERNYGYTF
few	TRBD1	TRBJ2-1	TRBV10-3	TGTGCCATCAAGGACAGGGACTCCTACAATGAGCAGTTCTTC	CAIKDRDSYNEQFF
many	-	TRBJ1-5	TRBV20-1	TGCAGTGCTACGACTAGCTTGGAGCCCCAGCATTTT	CSATTSLEPQHF
few	-	TRBJ2-7	TRBV28	TGTGCCAGCAGTTACAAACTGACAATACCCTCCTACGAGCAGTACTTC	CASSYKLTIPSYEQYF
many	TRBD2	TRBJ2-2	TRBV28	TGTGCCAGCAGTACCCGGGTAGCGGGGAGCCTGGCCGGGGAGCTGTTTTTT	CASSTRVAGSLAGELFF
few	-	TRBJ2-5	TRBV2	TGTGCCAGCAGTGAAGCGTTGGAGACCCAGTACTTC	CASSEALETQYF
few	-	TRBJ1-3	TRBV27	TGTGCCAGCAGTGGTGGACAGCCTGCCCTCGGAAACACCATATATTTT	CASSGGQPALGNTIYF
-	-	TRBJ2-2	TRBV6-5	TGTGCCAGCACCCTCCAAGCTACTCTCAACACCGGGGAGCTGTTTTTT	CASTLQATLNTGELFF
few	-	TRBJ2-7	TRBV7-9	TGTGCCAGCAGCCTTGACAGGTACTACGAGCAGTACTTC	CASSLDRYYEQYF
-	-	TRBJ1-3	TRBV29-1	TGCAGCGCTAGGACGACTGGAAACACCATATATTTT	CSARTTGNTIYF
few	TRBD2	TRBJ2-3	TRBV4-3	TGCGCCAGCAGCCAAGGAGGTCCGGGACTAGCGGGAGGAGATACGCAGTATTTT	CASSQGGPGLAGGDTQYF
few	TRBD2	TRBJ2-1	TRBV11-3	TGTGCCAGCTCCAGGCGGCTAGCGGGAGATTTCAATGAGCAGTTCTTC	CASSRRLAGDFNEQFF
-	-	TRBJ1-1	TRBV2	TGTGCCAGCAGTGAGGTGTGGGGTGGTGAAGCTTTCTTT	CASSEVWGGEAFF
-	TRBD2	TRBJ2-5	TRBV7-8	TGTGCCAGCAGCGGTACGACTAGCGGGGGAGAGACCCAGTACTTC	CASSGTTSGGETQYF
-	TRBD2	TRBJ2-1	TRBV18	TGTGCCAGCTCACCATGGGGGACTAAATACAATGAGCAGTTCTTC	CASSPWGTKYNEQFF
-	-	TRBJ2-7	TRBV20-1	TGCAGTGCTAGCAGGGACCACTACGAGCAGTACTTC	CSASRDHYEQYF
-	-	TRBJ2-7	TRBV7-2	TGTGCGATTGACTCACTGGCTTCAGCCTACGAGCAGTACTTC	CAIDSLASAYEQYF
few	TRBD1	TRBJ2-7	TRBV7-6	TGTGCCAGCAGCTTAGCACAGGGGGACTCCTACGAGCAGTACTTC	CASSLAQGDSYEQYF
many	-	TRBJ2-1	TRBV2	TGTGCCAGCAAGAGGAGCTCCTACAATGAGCAGTTCTTC	CASKRSSYNEQFF
few	-	TRBJ1-3	TRBV7-9	TGTGCCAGCAGCCACAGGGATGGAAACACCATATATTTT	CASSHRDGNTIYF
-	TRBD2	TRBJ2-3	TRBV6-4	TGTGCCAGCAGTCCAGTAGCGGGAGGGTCAGATACGCAGTATTTT	CASSPVAGGSDTQYF
many	TRBD1	TRBJ1-4	TRBV2	TGTGCCAGCAGTGTGGACAGGGGGCTGTTTTTT	CASSVDRGLFF
many	TRBD2	TRBJ2-2	TRBV28	TGTGCCAGCAGGCAGCCACTAGCGGGTGCAGTCGGGGAGCTGTTTTTT	CASRQPLAGAVGELFF
few	TRBD1	TRBJ1-1	TRBV30	TGTGCCTGGAGTACAAGACAGGGCTACACTGAAGCTTTCTTT	CAWSTRQGYTEAFF
many	TRBD1	TRBJ1-6	TRBV9	TGTGCCAGCAGCGCAGGAGTTGGACAGGGAAATTCACCCCTCCACTTT	CASSAGVGQGNSPLHF
many	-	TRBJ2-1	TRBV7-3	TGTGCCAGCAGCTTAGTACATGACAATGAGCAGTTCTTC	CASSLVHDNEQFF
-	-	TRBJ2-1	TRBV20-1	TGCAGTGCCCCACGGAGGGGAGGAGGTTTCGGAGAGCAGTTCTTC	CSAPRRGGGFGEQFF
many	-	TRBJ1-5	TRBV20-1	TGCAGTGCTAGAGACATGAAGACCGGGGGCAGCAATCAGCCCCAGCATTTT	CSARDMKTGGSNQPQHF
many	TRBD2	TRBJ2-1	TRBV5-5	TGTGCCAGCAGTACCCCGCCGGGACTAGCTAGGTATGAGCAGTTCTTC	CASSTPPGLARYEQFF
many	-	TRBJ1-5	TRBV20-1	TGCAGTGCTAGCCCCCGAGAAAGGGGGGATGTTCAGCCCCAGCATTTT	CSASPRERGDVQPQHF
many	-	TRBJ1-1	TRBV10-2	TGCGCCAGCAGTGAGTCAGGGGCGCGACACACTGAAGCTTTCTTT	CASSESGARHTEAFF